This T cell receptor (beta chain) was observed in a study of blood T cells in healthy people across ages. Study results and limitations: Researchers deemed the diversity estimates from one million T cells underestimates. Roughly linearly, TCR beta diversity per million T cells fell as age increased.

The length of the CDR3 is 13 residues. V gave up 6 bases and J gave up 0 bases, with 6 bases separating them. CDR1 and CDR2 (germline): KGHDR, SFDVKD. A second PCR, run for roughly 6 to 11 cycles, used a sample-barcoded 5' primer plus a J-beta primer mix. Through a template-switch adaptor with 12 random nucleotides, each cDNA molecule received a tag. Every sample returned 2.5 million or more CDR3-containing paired-end reads. TCRdb redid the calling of the 5' RACE reads with MiXCR, one entry per CDR3 protein. There are hundreds of thousands of distinct CDR3 sequences in the sample; about 28% occur only once, and 15% to 19% lies in the top ten. A remark on this clonotype: Its antigen is not identified.

This chain joins TRBV24-1 and TRBJ2-3; D is unclear. The sequenced sample consisted of blood. The origin of this receptor is a woman aged 80 or over in good health. CDR3 bases: TGTGCCACCAGTCTAACTAGCACAGATACGCAGTATTTT. It encodes CATSLTSTDTQYF.